The present entry profiles one TCR beta chain with its context. This clonotype was detected only a few times. It has no known antigen specificity. Per-nucleotide qualities are absent, and no much larger clonotype sits a single base away. The library came from RT-PCR. Reads for this sample came from an Illumina HiSeq 2500. TCRdb applied fastp at Q25 and MiXCR to the public reads, then kept only in-frame beta chains. One record per CDR3 amino acid sequence lists the most common genes and DNA. Recorded for this sample are 530,000 or so distinct CDR3 sequences; around 25% of them occurred a single time. The ten largest account for less than 2.5% of the sample. This entry comes from a study of response to subunit inactivated influenza vaccine (dated by TCRdb to the late 2010s). Regarding the study in general: Deep quantitative profiling of the T cell receptor repertoire was used in the study to follow responses to a trivalent subunit inactivated influenza vaccine.

The study at large found these results: The authors suggested that each seasonal influenza vaccination may recruit only a limited number of new T cells.

This clonotype originated in a man between 50 and 59 years old who received an inactivated influenza vaccine. Donor details come from another sample of the same person, matched by shared clones. The sample here was CD4+ T cells sorted from PBMCs, taken roughly 5 days after vaccination.

The CDR3 reads as follows: CSAPMALAGYNEQFF. The nucleotide sequence reads as follows: TGCAGTGCTCCCATGGCACTAGCGGGTTACAATGAGCAGTTCTTC. The rearranged segments are TRBV20-1 and TRBJ2-1; TRBD2 fits 9 bases in the junction. The CDR3 numbers 15 residues from cysteine through phenylalanine. Just the 45-base CDR3 DNA is kept, in frame starting at base 1. V is cut back by 5 bases and J by 4 bases, with 9 bases in the junction unmatched. The germline V gene (reference sequence) sets CDR1 to DFQATT and CDR2 to SNEGSKA.